Given below is one TCR beta chain in context. Antigen specificity is unknown. The CDR3 loop spans 14 amino acids. The record originates from a study of T cells expressing NK-cell markers. As for the study in general: Source material for TCR beta repertoires consisted of sorted CD3+CD56+NKG2C+, CD3+CD56+NKG2C- and CD3+CD56-NKG2C+ T cells. One of eight sequenced donors was HCMV-seronegative; the other seven were seropositive. Study-wide findings and caveats: Of CD8+ T cells, roughly 1.0-8% belonged to dominant NKG2C+ clonotypes in five to seven donors.

TCRdb reprocessed the 5' RACE reads and reports one entry per CDR3 protein, with no DNA. Here the sample table reports about 260,000 distinct CDR3 sequences. The chain is built from TRBV12-3 or TRBV12-4 and TRBJ1-1; the D call from TCRdb, TRBD1, cannot be confirmed without DNA. The sequenced sample was blood T cells: a sorted CD56 or NKG2C T cell subset, CD4+ or CD8+ T cells, or bulk PBMC T cells (not recorded which). The source of this sequence is a woman aged 18 to 75 in good health. CDR3 protein: CASSFGPVNTEAFF.